The clone carrying this T cell receptor beta chain was seen at least ten times. Its specificity is unknown. Ophthalmopathy cases scored 3 or more on the Clinical Activity Score and 4 or more on NOSPECS grade, with duration below 3 months. Uncontrolled infection, other autoimmune disease, pregnancy or lactation led to exclusion. The CDR3 regions of TCR beta were amplified from RNA transcripts. The HTBI primer set served for first-round RT-PCR of the TCR CDR3. TCRdb reprocessed the multiplex PCR reads with MiXCR, giving one entry per CDR3 protein. The repertoire holds around 600,000 distinct CDR3 sequences, with more than 12% as singletons. The data are from a study of T cells in Graves' hyperthyroidism and ophthalmopathy. Study-level findings and limits: In the analysis, a 13 V-J model separated ophthalmopathy from stable hyperthyroidism. Ophthalmopathy got predicted by the model a median around 6.8 months before its onset.

The germline V gene encodes CDR1 DFQATT and CDR2 SNEGSKA (reference sequence). J lost 6 bases, V lost 1 base, and 7 bases had no gene match. The CDR3 totals 15 residues. Sequenced sample: blood. The chain couples TRBV20-1 to TRBJ2-1, with 9 bases identical to TRBD1. The clonotype comes from a woman between 45 and 65 years old with Graves' ophthalmopathy. The CDR3 sequence is CSARAPGTGINEQFF. CDR3 in DNA: TGCAGTGCTAGAGCCCCCGGGACAGGGATCAATGAGCAGTTCTTC.